These 9 T cell receptor beta chains came from one sample sequenced in a study of blood T cell repertoires in COVID-19. Some clones are missing from TCRdb's copy, which holds only in-frame ones; the method was immunoSEQ multiplex PCR. The table records more than 250,000 clones, about nine tenths of them present only once. The sequencing input was PBMCs or T cells enriched from blood (not recorded which). The receptor source for this set is a woman between 35 and 50 years old with acute COVID-19.

J is TRBJ2-5 and V is TRBV27; 9 bases are shared with TRBD2. The CDR3 runs to 15 residues. Germline CDR1 MNHEY, CDR2 SMNVEV (reference sequence). V was pared by 9 bases and J by 4 bases, with 12 bases of the junction left unmatched. CDR3 sequence (DNA): TGTGCCAGTTGGGGCTTGGCGGGAGGGGGAGAGACCCAGTACTTC. Translation: CASWGLAGGGETQYF.

This chain connects TRBV10-3 to TRBJ2-3, with 8 bases fitting TRBD2. V gave up 6 bases and J gave up 1 base; unmatched junction bases: 9. CDR3 size: 16 residues. Per the germline V gene, CDR1 is ENHRY and CDR2 is SYGVKD. The CDR3 nucleotides read TGTGCCATCAGCAAACTAGCGGACGTTGGCACAGATACGCAGTATTTT. It yields the protein CAISKLADVGTDTQYF.

The chain couples TRBV4-2 to TRBJ1-4; D perhaps matches TRBD1 (5 bases). Germline V gives CDR1 LGHNA, CDR2 YNFKEQ. The length of the CDR3 is 15 residues. Trimming cost V 1 base and J 7 bases, with 13 bases left between them. The CDR3 DNA is TGTGCCAGCAGCCAAGGTGGGGCATGGATTGAAAAACTGTTTTTT. Its translation: CASSQGGAWIEKLFF.

The V call is TRBV5-1, the J call TRBJ2-7, with 8 bases that match TRBD2. The germline CDR1 and CDR2 sequences are SGHRS and YFSETQ. The CDR3 runs to 16 residues. J gave up 3 bases and V 4 bases, and 12 bases lay outside the gene matches. CDR3 DNA sequence: TGCGCCAGCAGCCTCAGACTAGCGAGCCAAAACTACGAGCAGTACTTC. This sequence encodes CASSLRLASQNYEQYF.

V gene TRBV19 combines with J gene TRBJ2-5, with TRBD1 matching over 9 bases. CDR1 is LNHDA, CDR2 SQIVND, per germline (reference sequence). CDR3 length equals 15 residues. The junction had 6 bases not matched to a gene; V was cut back by 5 bases and J by 2 bases. The CDR3 sequence is CASSVQGAGQETQYF. The CDR3 DNA is TGTGCCAGTAGTGTACAGGGGGCTGGTCAAGAGACCCAGTACTTC.

This clone was recorded once. The rearrangement uses TRBV6-5 and TRBJ1-6; no clear D. The CDR3 spans 15 residues. Trimming cost V 5 bases and J 7 bases, with 15 bases left between them. Germline CDR1 is MNHEY and CDR2 is SVGAGI. CDR3 DNA: TGTGCCAGCAGTCTTTCCGGCCCGGAGAATTCACCCCTCCACTTT. Translating it yields CASSLSGPENSPLHF.

V usage is TRBV7-3 and J usage is TRBJ2-1; maybe TRBD2 (6 bases). The CDR3 runs 17 residues. Between the trimmed V and J ends, which lost 5 bases and 3 bases, there was a span of 20 bases. Germline-derived CDR1 and CDR2 are SGHTA and FQGTGA. The CDR3 DNA is TGTGCCAGCAGCCCGAAGCATGAGTGGGGGGTCTACAATGAGCAGTTCTTC. This gives the protein CASSPKHEWGVYNEQFF.

The V call is TRBV5-1, the J call TRBJ1-1; 7 nucleotides agree with TRBD1. The J segment lost 0 bases and the V segment lost 3 bases, leaving 11 bases of the junction unmatched. The CDR3 runs to 17 residues. Germline CDR1 SGHRS, CDR2 YFSETQ. CDR3 loop: CASSSTGDRHMNTEAFF. CDR3 sequence (DNA): TGCGCCAGCAGCTCGACCGGGGACAGACACATGAACACTGAAGCTTTCTTT.

The gene calls are TRBV24-1 and TRBJ2-1, with 9 bases aligning to TRBD2. J lost 4 bases, V lost 4 bases, and 7 bases had no gene match. The CDR3 extends over 16 amino acids. Germline V lookup: CDR1 KGHDR, CDR2 SFDVKD. CDR3 amino acids: CATSEYSGSGYNEQFF. The CDR3 nucleotides read TGTGCCACCAGTGAATATAGCGGGAGTGGGTACAATGAGCAGTTCTTC.